The clone carrying this T cell receptor (beta chain) was picked up many times. What it binds is unknown. Trimming at V came to 5 bases and at J to 0 bases, leaving 4 bases not matched to a gene. CDR1 and CDR2 (germline): MNHNY, SVGAGI (reference sequence). This CDR3 region has 15 residues. Semi-nested PCR with Nested Universal Primer A followed constant-region reverse priming of full-length variable regions. MiXCR was run by TCRdb on the 5' RACE reads, yielding one entry per CDR3 protein. The sample records 40,000 to 65,000 distinct CDR3 sequences, approximately 23% being singletons. Findings and caveats of the study: The larger cohort examined one V-J beta rearrangement, not whole repertoires. Tumor Treg TCRs overlapped most with tumor naive CD4+ cells. The TCR gene usage of tumor memory CD4+ T cells clustered together with blood and lymph node memory CD4+ cells and with lymph node naive CD4+ cells.

The chain combines TRBV6-6 with TRBJ2-1; 7 bases are a match to TRBD1. This clonotype was sampled from a female donor with breast cancer. Sequences were obtained from tumor-infiltrating naive CD4+ T cells sorted from the breast tumor. Documented subset: naive CD4+ T cells, CD4+CD45RA+CD25-. The CDR3 reads CASSRDRSSYNEQFF. The CDR3 nucleotides read TGTGCCAGCAGTAGGGACAGAAGCTCCTACAATGAGCAGTTCTTC.